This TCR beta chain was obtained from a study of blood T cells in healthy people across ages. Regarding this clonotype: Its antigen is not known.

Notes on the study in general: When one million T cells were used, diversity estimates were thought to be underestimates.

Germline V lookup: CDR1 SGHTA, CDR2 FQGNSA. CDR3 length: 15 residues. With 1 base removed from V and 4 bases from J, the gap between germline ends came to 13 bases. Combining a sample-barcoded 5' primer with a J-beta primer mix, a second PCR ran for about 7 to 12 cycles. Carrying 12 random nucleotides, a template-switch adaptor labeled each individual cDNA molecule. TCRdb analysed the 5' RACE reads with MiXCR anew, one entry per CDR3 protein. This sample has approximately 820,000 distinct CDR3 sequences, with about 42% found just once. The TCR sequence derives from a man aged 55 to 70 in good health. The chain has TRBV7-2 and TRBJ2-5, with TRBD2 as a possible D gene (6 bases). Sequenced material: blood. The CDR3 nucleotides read TGTGCCAGCAGCTTAGTCCCGGGGGATCGAGAGACCCAGTACTTC. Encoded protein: CASSLVPGDRETQYF.